Listed below are T cell receptor beta chains from one sample, sequenced in a study of response to subunit inactivated influenza vaccine. TCRdb fed the RT-PCR reads into MiXCR, producing one record per CDR3 protein. The sample comprises under 550,000 distinct CDR3 sequences, about 7.2% of which are singletons, and about an eighth rests with the top ten. This sample comprised PBMCs from blood, obtained around 2 years after vaccination. These receptors came from a man aged 45 to 70 who received an inactivated influenza vaccine. The CDR3 runs from the conserved cysteine through the conserved F or W. The order of the fields is clone size, V gene, D gene, J gene, CDR3 protein, CDR3 DNA. D genes are given only for firm matches. Size values are once, few and many counts, or a class for expanded clones, and some rows have none.

few,TRBV4-3,.,TRBJ1-4,CASSQDSENEKLFF,TGCGCCAGCAGCCAAGATTCGGAAAATGAAAAACTGTTTTTT
many,TRBV12-3/TRBV12-4,.,TRBJ1-6,CATSERGDSPLHF,TGTGCCACCTCGGAGAGGGGGGATTCACCCCTCCACTTT
few,TRBV24-1,.,TRBJ2-2,CATATEENTGELFF,TGTGCCACCGCGACAGAGGAAAACACCGGGGAGCTGTTTTTT
few,TRBV12-3/TRBV12-4,TRBD1,TRBJ2-2,CASSFRGHTGELFF,TGTGCCAGCAGTTTCAGGGGGCACACCGGGGAGCTGTTTTTT
.,TRBV7-2,TRBD2,TRBJ2-7,CASSSISGKGYEQYF,TGTGCCAGCAGCTCCATTAGCGGGAAAGGCTACGAGCAGTACTTC
.,TRBV7-2,.,TRBJ2-7,CTSSLIYEQYF,TGTACCAGCAGCCTAATCTACGAGCAGTACTTC
.,TRBV11-2,.,TRBJ1-6,CASSLAGQGNNSPLHF,TGTGCCAGCAGCTTAGCCGGCCAGGGGAATAATTCACCCCTCCACTTT
many,TRBV24-1,.,TRBJ1-5,CATSDSPGAGDEPQHF,TGTGCCACCAGTGATTCTCCGGGGGCAGGGGACGAGCCCCAGCATTTT
few,TRBV29-1,.,TRBJ2-1,CSGGKNEQFF,TGCAGCGGGGGGAAAAATGAGCAGTTCTTC
few,TRBV7-2,TRBD2,TRBJ2-3,CASSWTSGGAPDTQYF,TGTGCCAGCAGCTGGACTAGCGGGGGGGCCCCCGATACGCAGTATTTT
.,TRBV25-1,.,TRBJ2-2,CASRGTSNTGELFF,TGTGCCAGCAGAGGGACTTCGAACACCGGGGAGCTGTTTTTT
few,TRBV6-1,.,TRBJ2-3,CASSESTSTDTQYF,TGTGCCAGCAGTGAATCGACCAGCACAGATACGCAGTATTTT
few,TRBV23-1,.,TRBJ2-2,CASSQSRQGAGELFF,TGCGCCAGCAGTCAATCGAGGCAGGGAGCCGGGGAGCTGTTTTTT
few,TRBV6-1,.,TRBJ1-4,CASRMAGASPNEKLFF,TGTGCCAGCCGAATGGCAGGGGCTTCGCCTAATGAAAAACTGTTTTTT
many,TRBV6-1,TRBD1,TRBJ1-2,CASSQPGQGARGYTF,TGTGCCAGCAGCCAACCGGGACAGGGGGCAAGAGGCTACACCTTC
.,TRBV28,.,TRBJ1-1,CASSFGSWSTEAFF,TGTGCCAGCAGTTTTGGGTCATGGAGCACTGAAGCTTTCTTT
.,TRBV28,.,TRBJ2-1,CASSSRTTKIQKFF,TGTGCCAGCAGTAGCCGGACAACTAAAATACAGAAGTTCTTC
few,TRBV5-1,.,TRBJ2-1,CASSLEASFDEQFF,TGCGCCAGCAGCTTGGAGGCTAGCTTCGATGAGCAGTTCTTC
.,TRBV5-1,.,TRBJ1-1,CAGFTSAGAEAFF,TGCGCCGGCTTCACGTCGGCGGGGGCTGAAGCTTTCTTT
many,TRBV25-1,.,TRBJ2-1,CASSIGIEQFF,TGTGCCAGCAGTATAGGAATTGAGCAGTTCTTC
few,TRBV18,TRBD1,TRBJ2-7,CASSRDRGRSEQYF,TGTGCCAGCTCACGGGACAGGGGACGCTCCGAGCAGTACTTC
.,TRBV6-2/TRBV6-3,TRBD2,TRBJ2-2,CASSSSGRAWAGELFF,TGTGCCAGCAGTTCCAGCGGGAGGGCATGGGCCGGGGAGCTGTTTTTT
few,TRBV6-2/TRBV6-3,.,TRBJ1-5,CASRIGTGGNQPQHF,TGTGCCAGCAGAATCGGGACTGGGGGGAATCAGCCCCAGCATTTT
few,TRBV4-3,TRBD2,TRBJ2-3,CASSQDLGLAGADTQYF,TGCGCCAGCAGCCAAGATTTGGGCCTAGCGGGGGCAGATACGCAGTATTTT
few,TRBV7-2,.,TRBJ1-3,CASSPMGRAGNTIYF,TGTGCCAGCAGCCCGATGGGCAGGGCTGGAAACACCATATATTTT
many,TRBV5-6,.,TRBJ2-3,CASSLLGGTTDTQYF,TGTGCCAGCAGCTTATTGGGCGGGACAACAGATACGCAGTATTTT
.,TRBV11-2,.,TRBJ2-7,CASSRWGRVEQYF,TGTGCCAGCAGCCGTTGGGGGCGCGTCGAGCAGTACTTC
few,TRBV7-2,TRBD2,TRBJ2-7,CASSLAPPRSGRAGEQYF,TGTGCCAGCAGCTTAGCCCCCCCCCGTAGCGGGAGGGCCGGCGAGCAGTACTTC
few,TRBV14,TRBD1,TRBJ2-1,CASSRQGQGIYNEQFF,TGTGCCAGCAGCCGCCAGGGACAGGGTATTTACAATGAGCAGTTCTTC
.,TRBV7-3,.,TRBJ2-2,CASSPGAGHTGELFF,TGTGCCAGCAGCCCGGGAGCAGGACACACCGGGGAGCTGTTTTTT
many,TRBV12-3/TRBV12-4,TRBD2,TRBJ2-1,CASSRSGAGYNEQFF,TGTGCCAGCAGTCGAAGCGGGGCCGGCTACAATGAGCAGTTCTTC
many,TRBV6-2/TRBV6-3,.,TRBJ2-4,CASSLAAKNIQYF,TGTGCCAGCAGTCTAGCGGCCAAAAACATTCAGTACTTC
.,TRBV14,.,TRBJ2-7,CASSRRGPSEQYF,TGTGCCAGCAGCCGCCGCGGTCCCTCCGAGCAGTACTTC
few,TRBV18,.,TRBJ2-3,CASSRSGGSTDTQYF,TGTGCCAGCTCACGTAGTGGGGGAAGCACAGATACGCAGTATTTT
few,TRBV20-1,TRBD2,TRBJ2-1,CSASSGAYNEQFF,TGCAGTGCAAGCAGCGGGGCCTACAATGAGCAGTTCTTC
few,TRBV5-1,.,TRBJ2-7,CASKASGDYEQYF,TGCGCCAGCAAGGCGAGCGGAGATTACGAGCAGTACTTC
many,TRBV5-1,.,TRBJ2-7,CASSLAGRSNYEQYF,TGCGCCAGCAGCTTGGCCGGCAGGTCAAACTACGAGCAGTACTTC
.,TRBV5-6,.,TRBJ1-1,CASSPPSAATEAFF,TGTGCCAGCAGCCCCCCTTCGGCGGCCACTGAAGCTTTCTTT
.,TRBV20-1,.,TRBJ2-7,CSARGTFRGEQYF,TGCAGTGCTAGAGGGACCTTCCGGGGCGAGCAGTACTTC
few,TRBV27,TRBD1,TRBJ1-1,CASSFLGTEGTEAFF,TGTGCCAGCAGTTTTTTGGGGACAGAGGGGACTGAAGCTTTCTTT
few,TRBV11-2,TRBD1,TRBJ2-1,CASSPDRANEQFF,TGTGCCAGCAGCCCTGACAGGGCGAATGAGCAGTTCTTC